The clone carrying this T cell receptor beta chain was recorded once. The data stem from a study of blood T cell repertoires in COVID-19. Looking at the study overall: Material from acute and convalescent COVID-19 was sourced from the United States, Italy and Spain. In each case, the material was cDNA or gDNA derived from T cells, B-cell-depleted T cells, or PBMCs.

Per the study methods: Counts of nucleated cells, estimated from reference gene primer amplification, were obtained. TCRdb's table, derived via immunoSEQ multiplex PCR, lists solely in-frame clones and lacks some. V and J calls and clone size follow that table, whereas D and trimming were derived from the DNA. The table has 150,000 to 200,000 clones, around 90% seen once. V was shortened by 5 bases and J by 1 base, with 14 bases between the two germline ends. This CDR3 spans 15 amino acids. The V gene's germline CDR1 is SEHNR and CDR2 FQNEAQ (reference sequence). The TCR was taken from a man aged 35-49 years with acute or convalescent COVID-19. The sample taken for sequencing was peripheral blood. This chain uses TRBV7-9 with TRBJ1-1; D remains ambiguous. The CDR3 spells CASSPLGSANTEAFF. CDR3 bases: TGTGCCAGCAGCCCTTTAGGGAGTGCGAACACTGAAGCTTTCTTT.